Shown below are 11 T cell receptor beta chains from a single sample sequenced in a study of T cell responses to AZD1222 COVID-19 vaccine. Libraries were prepared by immunoSEQ multiplex PCR; TCRdb keeps only in-frame clonotypes and omits some of them. The sample includes tens of thousands of clones, 90% of them seen just once. The source material was peripheral blood, sampled on day 0 of AZD1222 vaccination. These receptors all come from an adult in good health.

This clone was seen only a few times. The rearrangement joins TRBV7-9 to TRBJ2-3; 7 positions agree with TRBD1. This CDR3 region has 14 residues. V shed 6 bases, J shed 4 bases, and the junction held 7 bases outside the gene matches. Germline CDR1 SEHNR, CDR2 FQNEAQ (reference sequence). In nucleotides, the CDR3 is TGTGCCAGCAGTACAGGGGTTGGGGCAGATACGCAGTATTTT. Translating it yields CASSTGVGADTQYF.

The chain links TRBV5-1 to TRBJ2-2; the D is unclear. The CDR3 consists of 12 residues. Germline V CDR1 and CDR2: SGHRS, YFSETQ. Trimming took off 3 bases at V and 3 bases at J, with 3 bases between the two ends. Written as DNA, the CDR3 is TGCGCCAGCAGCTCCGACACCGGGGAGCTGTTTTTT. Translating it yields CASSSDTGELFF.

The chain couples TRBV7-9 to TRBJ2-5; tentatively, D is TRBD1 (5 bases). This CDR3 region has 15 residues. Trimming left V 1 base short and J 0 bases short, with 9 bases between. The germline V gene encodes CDR1 SEHNR and CDR2 FQNEAQ (reference sequence). The CDR3 is CASSLEDTYQETQYF. CDR3 nucleotides: TGTGCCAGCAGCTTAGAGGACACCTACCAAGAGACCCAGTACTTC.

The J gene is TRBJ2-7, the V gene TRBV27; perhaps D is TRBD1 or TRBD2 (5 bases each). Germline V gene lookup returns CDR1 MNHEY and CDR2 SMNVEV (reference sequence). The CDR3 has 15 residues. Trimming removed 3 bases at V and 4 bases at J, with 16 bases between. The DNA of the CDR3 is TGTGCCAGCAGTTTTTGGGCCGGGAAGGGGTACGAGCAGTACTTC. Its protein is CASSFWAGKGYEQYF.

This clone occurred a few times. The V call is TRBV19, the J call TRBJ2-1; 12 positions agree with TRBD2. The ends lost 6 bases at V and 6 bases at J; junction bases unmatched: 9. The CDR3 is 16 residues long. Germline lookup yields CDR1 LNHDA and CDR2 SQIVND (reference sequence). Here the CDR3 reads CASRPQVTSGSNEQFF. CDR3 nucleotides: TGTGCCAGTAGACCACAGGTGACTAGCGGGAGCAATGAGCAGTTCTTC.

The V call is TRBV6-5, the J call TRBJ1-1, with D tentatively TRBD1 (5 bases). V was cut by 2 bases and J by 0 bases, with 10 bases left in between. This CDR3 contains 15 residues. The germline V gene has CDR1 MNHEY and CDR2 SVGAGI. The CDR3 region has the DNA TGTGCCAGCAGTTACCCCGGACAAATGAACACTGAAGCTTTCTTT. Amino acids: CASSYPGQMNTEAFF.

This chain connects TRBV11-2 to TRBJ1-3, with D possibly being TRBD1 (5 bases). The germline V and J ends were trimmed by 4 bases and 2 bases, with 9 bases remaining between them. CDR1 and CDR2 (germline): SGHAT, FQNNGV. The CDR3 is 14 residues long. CDR3 nucleotides: TGTGCCAGCAGCTGGGGGGGGACTGGAAACACCATATATTTT. It yields the protein CASSWGGTGNTIYF.

About this clone itself: This specimen includes other DNA sequences encoding the same CDR3. This chain links TRBV5-1 with TRBJ1-1; 8 bases are shared with TRBD1. The V gene's germline CDR1 is SGHRS and CDR2 YFSETQ. The CDR3 has 13 residues. Trimming at V came to 8 bases and at J to 1 base, leaving 4 bases not matched to a gene. In DNA, the CDR3 is TGCGCCAGTCAGGGGGCTGGGAACACTGAAGCTTTCTTT. Amino acids: CASQGAGNTEAFF.

The V gene is TRBV28, the J gene TRBJ2-5; TRBD2 might be the D (5 bases). This CDR3 is built from 15 residues. With 5 bases removed from V and 4 bases from J, the gap between germline ends came to 17 bases. Germline assignment: CDR1 MDHEN and CDR2 SYDVKM. The DNA of the CDR3 is TGTGCCAGCAGTCCCGACACCTTCGAGGGAGAGACCCAGTACTTC. It is translated as CASSPDTFEGETQYF.

The rearrangement joins TRBV5-1 to TRBJ2-1, with TRBD2 identical over 12 bases. Looked up from germline, CDR1 is SGHRS and CDR2 is YFSETQ. Trimming at V came to 0 bases and at J to 7 bases, leaving 5 bases not matched to a gene. The CDR3 runs to 16 residues. The DNA of the CDR3 is TGCGCCAGCAGCTTGGGCGGACTAGCGGGGAATAATGAGCAGTTCTTC. The encoded protein is CASSLGGLAGNNEQFF.

This clone was seen a few times. V and J are TRBV15 and TRBJ2-7; D gene uncertain. CDR3 length equals 15 residues. CDR1 is LNHNV, CDR2 YYDKDF, per germline (reference sequence). V was trimmed by 0 bases and J by 0 bases, leaving 9 bases between them. This chain's CDR3 is CATSRDKQSSYEQYF. As DNA, the CDR3 is TGTGCCACCAGCAGAGATAAGCAGAGCTCCTACGAGCAGTACTTC.